The 19 T cell receptor beta chains below all came from one sample that was sequenced in a study of regulatory T cells in long-lasting Graves disease. Described time point: persistent/refractory GD, antithyroid drugs over 5 years with positive TRAb. Generation of the TCR library employed RNA extracted from PBMCs. Arm-PCR of CDR3 regions and iRepertoire HTBI primers were the basis on which TCR beta libraries were built. From the multiplex PCR reads, TCRdb called clonotypes with MiXCR, one entry per CDR3 protein. Among about 340,000 distinct CDR3 sequences, 15% to 20% were seen once, and the ten largest hold 29%. The source was peripheral blood mononuclear cells (PBMCs), collected when the disease was refractory, from a patient treated with antithyroid drugs. These receptors were obtained from a female donor with Graves disease.

This clonotype was seen a few times. V is TRBV3-1 and J is TRBJ2-7; 7 bases agree with TRBD2. The CDR3 spans 20 residues. With 0 bases clipped from V and 9 bases from J, the junction kept 26 bases outside the gene matches. Germline V lookup: CDR1 LGHDT, CDR2 YNNKEL (reference sequence). The CDR3 nucleotides read TGTGCCAGCAGCCAAGAAAGGTTACGGCTAGCGGCTTCACCCTCTACGAGGCAGTACTTC. It codes for CASSQERLRLAASPSTRQYF.

V usage is TRBV20-1 and J usage is TRBJ2-2; D may be TRBD1 (6 bases). Germline CDR1 and CDR2: DFQATT and SNEGSKA (reference sequence). The CDR3 consists of 15 residues. Between the trimmed V and J ends, which lost 0 bases and 2 bases, there was a span of 10 bases. CDR3 in DNA: TGCAGTGCTAGAGATACGGACAGCAACACCGGGGAGCTGTTTTTT. Its translation is CSARDTDSNTGELFF.

This clonotype was recorded many times. DNA for the CDR3: TGTGCCAGCAGTGGGCCCCCCGGGACAGGGAGAAATGGCTACACCTTC. Translated, it gives CASSGPPGTGRNGYTF. The rearrangement uses TRBV28 and TRBJ1-2; 9 bases are shared with TRBD1. The CDR3 has 16 amino acids. After removal of 5 bases from V and 6 bases from J, the junction contained 13 bases not matched to a gene. The germline V gene encodes CDR1 MDHEN and CDR2 SYDVKM.

This clonotype was seen at least ten times. V usage is TRBV20-1 and J usage is TRBJ2-7; no reliable D call. Germline V lookup: CDR1 DFQATT, CDR2 SNEGSKA (reference sequence). Trimming left V 2 bases short and J 3 bases short, with 8 bases between. The CDR3 has 12 amino acids. CDR3 nucleotide sequence: TGCAGTGCTAGACCGACCATCTACGAGCAGTACTTC. This translates into CSARPTIYEQYF.

The rearrangement joins TRBV7-3 to TRBJ2-2; TRBD2 matches at 9 bases. With V trimmed by 3 bases and J by 4 bases, 12 bases remained unmatched. Germline-derived CDR1 and CDR2 are SGHTA and FQGTGA. The CDR3 extends over 18 amino acids. Here the CDR3 DNA reads TGTGCCAGCAGCTTCTGGGCGGCGGGAGGGCCTGGCACCGGGGAGCTGTTTTTT. Translating it yields CASSFWAAGGPGTGELFF.

This clonotype has a count of ten or more. V gene TRBV12-3 or TRBV12-4 combines with J gene TRBJ2-7; 9 bases agree with TRBD1. The ends lost 6 bases at V and 2 bases at J; junction bases unmatched: 2. This CDR3 is 13 amino acids long. The CDR3 DNA follows: TGTGCCAGCAGGGGGACAGGGACCTACGAGCAGTACTTC. Its translation is CASRGTGTYEQYF.

This clonotype has only a few counts. This chain links TRBV7-3 with TRBJ2-2; D gene unclear. The CDR3 is 15 amino acids. V lost 2 bases and J lost 2, with 9 bases in between. Germline V gives CDR1 SGHTA, CDR2 FQGTGA. CDR3 loop: CASSLGKDNTGELFF. CDR3 nucleotides: TGTGCCAGCAGCTTAGGAAAGGATAACACCGGGGAGCTGTTTTTT.

This clonotype showed up just a few times. The V gene is TRBV18, the J gene TRBJ1-5; no definite D call. V lost 5 bases and J lost 6, with 14 bases in between. CDR1 and CDR2 from the germline V gene are KGHSH and LQKENI. CDR3 length equals 14 residues. The CDR3 DNA sequence: TGTGCCAGCTCATCGGCCGACGGCGGTCAGCCCCAGCATTTT. Residues: CASSSADGGQPQHF.

There are a few counts of this clonotype. This chain joins TRBV4-1 and TRBJ1-1; TRBD1 might be the D (5 bases). This CDR3 region has 15 residues. The V end was cut by 2 bases, the J end by 3 bases, with 13 bases between. Germline V gene lookup returns CDR1 MGHRA and CDR2 YSYEKL. The CDR3 region has the DNA TGCGCCAGCAGCCAACCTATCCTGACAGACACTGAAGCTTTCTTT. Encoded protein: CASSQPILTDTEAFF.

This chain links TRBV3-1 with TRBJ1-5; maybe TRBD1 (5 bases). With 1 base removed from V and 4 bases from J, the gap between germline ends came to 14 bases. This CDR3 is 16 amino acids long. Germline V CDR1 and CDR2: LGHDT, YNNKEL (reference sequence). This CDR3 is CASSQAIRGRNQPQHF. The CDR3 DNA follows: TGTGCCAGCAGCCAAGCTATACGGGGGAGAAATCAGCCCCAGCATTTT.

Turning to this clonotype: A far larger clone is one base from this, pointing to a likely read error. The rearrangement joins TRBV6-1 to TRBJ1-6; D is unresolved. The CDR3 covers 17 residues. From germline, CDR1 is MNHNS and CDR2 SASEGT. CDR3 nucleotide sequence: TGTGCCAGCGGTGAAGCTGAGGCGGACCTAGGGAATTCACCCCTCCACTTT. This gives the protein CASGEAEADLGNSPLHF.

This sequence joins TRBV7-9 and TRBJ2-5; D tentatively fits TRBD1 or TRBD2 (6 bases each). The closer fit of TRBJ2-7 to the DNA end suggests the J call may be wrong. Per germline, CDR1 SEHNR and CDR2 FQNEAQ (reference sequence). The CDR3 sequence is 15 residues long. The chain's CDR3 is CASSLGSGARNEQYF. As DNA, the CDR3 is TGTGCCAGCAGCCTGGGGTCGGGGGCGCGTAACGAGCAGTACTTC.

Only a few counts were recorded for this clonotype. The rearrangement joins TRBV6-1 to TRBJ2-2, with 11 bases aligning to TRBD1. CDR1 and CDR2 (germline): MNHNS, SASEGT. Germline trimming cut 3 bases from V and 0 bases from J; bases unmatched to any gene: 6. The CDR3 runs to 18 residues. This CDR3 reads CASSDPGQGVANTGELFF. DNA of the CDR3: TGTGCCAGCAGTGACCCGGGACAGGGGGTCGCGAACACCGGGGAGCTGTTTTTT.

The chain employs TRBV4-1 and TRBJ1-1, with D perhaps TRBD1 (6 bases). Germline V gene sequence: CDR1 MGHRA, CDR2 YSYEKL. The V and J ends lost 7 bases and 6 bases respectively, with 15 bases between them. This CDR3 region has 13 residues. The CDR3 region is CASKKAGVSEAFF. In DNA, the CDR3 is TGCGCCAGCAAGAAGGCAGGGGTGTCTGAAGCTTTCTTT.

This clonotype came up many times. The rearrangement links TRBV15 to TRBJ2-7; D is uncertain. Trimming stripped 0 bases from V and 1 base from J, with 10 bases between. Germline V gene lookup returns CDR1 LNHNV and CDR2 YYDKDF (reference sequence). This CDR3 region has 15 residues. The CDR3 reads CATSRDDTSSYEQYF. The CDR3 DNA sequence: TGTGCCACCAGCAGAGACGACACGTCATCCTACGAGCAGTACTTC.

This clonotype was recorded many times. The CDR3 DNA reads TGTGCCAGCAGCCCGACCTTGTCTAGGTGGAACATTCAGTACTTC. It yields the protein CASSPTLSRWNIQYF. The chain carries TRBV3-1 and TRBJ2-4, with D hard to call. V was cut by 4 bases and J by 7 bases, with 17 bases left in between. This CDR3 is built from 15 residues. Germline CDR1 reads LGHDT; CDR2 reads YNNKEL (reference sequence).

The sample holds many counts of this clonotype. J is TRBJ1-1 and V is TRBV5-5, with a possible D match to TRBD1 (5 bases). The CDR3 is 14 amino acids. Between the trimmed V and J ends, which lost 2 bases and 1 base, there was a span of 9 bases. Germline CDR1 and CDR2: SGHKS and YYEKEE (reference sequence). In DNA, the CDR3 is TGTGCCAGCAGCTTCCGGGACGGGAACACTGAAGCTTTCTTT. It is translated as CASSFRDGNTEAFF.

The chain combines TRBV28 with TRBJ2-3, with D possibly TRBD2 on 5 matching bases. The V gene lost 6 bases and the J gene lost 4 bases, with 11 bases spanning the gap. CDR3 length: 13 amino acids. Germline V CDR1 and CDR2: MDHEN, SYDVKM. The CDR3 reads CASRASRPDTQYF. The CDR3 DNA is TGTGCCAGCAGGGCTAGCCGACCAGATACGCAGTATTTT. Full variable domain (remainder filled in from reference TRBV28 and TRBJ2-3): DVKVTQSSRYLVKRTGEKVFLECVQDMDHENMFWYRQDPGLGLRLIYFSYDVKMKEKGDIPEGYSVSREKKERFSLILESASTNQTSMYLCASRASRPDTQYFGPGTRLTVL.

The table lists this clonotype with many counts. This chain uses TRBV5-1 with TRBJ1-5; D gene ambiguous. CDR3 length: 17 residues. Germline lookup yields CDR1 SGHRS and CDR2 YFSETQ. V was trimmed by 2 bases and J by 0 bases, leaving 15 bases between them. This CDR3 is CASSLGLDSHSNQPQHF. In DNA, the CDR3 is TGCGCCAGCAGCTTAGGTTTGGACTCACATAGCAATCAGCCCCAGCATTTT.